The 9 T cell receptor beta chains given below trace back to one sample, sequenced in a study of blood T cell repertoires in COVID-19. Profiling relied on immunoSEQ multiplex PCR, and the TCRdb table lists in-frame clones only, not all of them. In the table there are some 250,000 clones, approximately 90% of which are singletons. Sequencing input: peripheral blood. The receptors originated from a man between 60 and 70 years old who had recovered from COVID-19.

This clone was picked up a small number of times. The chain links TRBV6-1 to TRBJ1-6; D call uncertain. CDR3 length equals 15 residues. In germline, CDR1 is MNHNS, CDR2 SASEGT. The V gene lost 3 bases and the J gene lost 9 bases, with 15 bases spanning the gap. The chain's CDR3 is CASSEGITRASPLHF. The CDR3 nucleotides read TGTGCCAGCAGTGAGGGAATAACTAGAGCTTCACCCCTCCACTTT.

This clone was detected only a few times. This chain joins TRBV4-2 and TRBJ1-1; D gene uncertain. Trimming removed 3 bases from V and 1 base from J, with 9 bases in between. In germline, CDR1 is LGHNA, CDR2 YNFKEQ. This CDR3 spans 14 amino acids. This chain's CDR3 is CASSQTASNTEAFF. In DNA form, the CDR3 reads TGTGCCAGCAGCCAGACTGCATCGAACACTGAAGCTTTCTTT.

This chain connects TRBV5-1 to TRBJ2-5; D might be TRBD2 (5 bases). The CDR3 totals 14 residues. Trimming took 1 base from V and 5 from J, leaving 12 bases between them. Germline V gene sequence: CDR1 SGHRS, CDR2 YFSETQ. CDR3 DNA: TGCGCCAGCAGCTTGAGGCCGGGGAGCGAGACCCAGTACTTC. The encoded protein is CASSLRPGSETQYF.

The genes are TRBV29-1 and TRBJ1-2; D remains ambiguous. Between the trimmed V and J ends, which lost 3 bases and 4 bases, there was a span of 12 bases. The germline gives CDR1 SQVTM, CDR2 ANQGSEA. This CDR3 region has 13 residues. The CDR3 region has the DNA TGCAGCGTTGACCCGGGGTTTAGCTATGGCTACACCTTC. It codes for CSVDPGFSYGYTF.

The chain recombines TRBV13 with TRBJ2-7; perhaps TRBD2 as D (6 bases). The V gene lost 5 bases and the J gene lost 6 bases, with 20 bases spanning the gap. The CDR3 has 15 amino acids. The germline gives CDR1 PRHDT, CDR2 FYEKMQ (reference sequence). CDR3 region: CASSGGTAPWGEQYF. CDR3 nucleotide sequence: TGTGCCAGCAGCGGGGGGACGGCACCTTGGGGCGAGCAGTACTTC.

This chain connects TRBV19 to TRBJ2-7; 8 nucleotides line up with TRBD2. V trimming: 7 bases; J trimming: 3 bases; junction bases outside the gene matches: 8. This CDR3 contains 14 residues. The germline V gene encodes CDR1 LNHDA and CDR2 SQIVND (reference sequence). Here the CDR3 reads CASMRGEGIYEQYF. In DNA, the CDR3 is TGTGCCAGTATGCGGGGGGAGGGTATCTACGAGCAGTACTTC. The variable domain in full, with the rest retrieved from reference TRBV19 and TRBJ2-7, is DGGITQSPKYLFRKEGQNVTLSCEQNLNHDAMYWYRQDPGQGLRLIYYSQIVNDFQKGDIAEGYSVSREKKESFPLTVTSAQKNPTAFYLCASMRGEGIYEQYFGPGTRLTVT.

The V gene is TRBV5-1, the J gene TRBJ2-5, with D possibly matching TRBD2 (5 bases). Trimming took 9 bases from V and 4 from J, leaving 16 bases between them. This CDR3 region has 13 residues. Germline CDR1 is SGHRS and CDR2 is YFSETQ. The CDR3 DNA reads TGCGCCACCACCGGGCCAGGAGGAGAGACCCAGTACTTC. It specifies CATTGPGGETQYF.

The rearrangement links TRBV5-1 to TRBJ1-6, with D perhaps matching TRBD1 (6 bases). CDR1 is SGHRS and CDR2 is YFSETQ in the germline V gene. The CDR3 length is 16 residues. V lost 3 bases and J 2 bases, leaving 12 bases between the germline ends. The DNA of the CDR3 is TGCGCCAGCAGCTCCACGACAGGAGCCTATAATTCACCCCTCCACTTT. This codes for CASSSTTGAYNSPLHF.

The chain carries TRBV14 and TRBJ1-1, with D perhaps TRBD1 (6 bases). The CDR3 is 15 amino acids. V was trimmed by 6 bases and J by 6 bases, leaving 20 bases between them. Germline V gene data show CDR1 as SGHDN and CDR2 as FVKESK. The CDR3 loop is CASSPEAAGAAEAFF. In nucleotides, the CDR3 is TGTGCCAGCAGTCCCGAGGCGGCAGGGGCTGCTGAAGCTTTCTTT.